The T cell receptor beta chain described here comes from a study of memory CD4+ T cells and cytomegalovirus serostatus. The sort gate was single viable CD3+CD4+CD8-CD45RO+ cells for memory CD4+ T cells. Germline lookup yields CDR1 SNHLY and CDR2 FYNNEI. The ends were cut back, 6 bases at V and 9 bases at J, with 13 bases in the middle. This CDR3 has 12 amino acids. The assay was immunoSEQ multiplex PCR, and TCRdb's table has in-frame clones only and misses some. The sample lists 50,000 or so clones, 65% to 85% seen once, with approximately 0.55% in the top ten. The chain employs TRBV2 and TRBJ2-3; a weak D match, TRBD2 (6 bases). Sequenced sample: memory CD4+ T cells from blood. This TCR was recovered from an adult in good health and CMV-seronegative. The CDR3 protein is CASRRLAGTQYF. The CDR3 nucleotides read TGTGCCAGCAGACGGCTGGCGGGGACGCAGTATTTT.